This is a list of T cell receptor beta chains from one sample in a study of a mutant IDH1 vaccine in newly diagnosed glioma. Clones were sequenced by immunoSEQ multiplex PCR, and TCRdb holds only the in-frame ones, with some missing. The data show around 52,000 clones, with 80% to 90% seen just once and approximately 4.2% held by the top ten. These receptors lack a known antigen. This sample comprised PBMCs, obtained from a glioma patient whose treatment included an IDH1 peptide vaccine. The receptors originated from a woman between 40 and 55 years old with glioma. The CDR3 runs from the conserved cysteine through the conserved F or W. The order of the fields is D gene, V gene, J gene, clone size, CDR3 DNA, CDR3 protein. D genes are given only for firm matches. Size tells how often a clone was seen (once, few, many) or the class of an expanded clone, and some rows leave it out.

>.|TRBV10-3|TRBJ1-5|.
TGTGCCATCAGTGAGTCAGCAGGGGCCGATAGCAATCAGCCCCAGCATTTT
CAISESAGADSNQPQHF
>.|TRBV18|TRBJ2-7|.
TGTGCCAGCTCACCAGGGGAGGTCTACGAGCAGTACTTC
CASSPGEVYEQYF
>.|TRBV9|TRBJ2-7|.
TGTGCCAGCAGCGTAGCCCCCCACGGGAGAAACCACGAGCAGTACTTC
CASSVAPHGRNHEQYF
>TRBD1|TRBV10-3|TRBJ2-7|.
TGTGCCATCGGTACGGGCGGACAGGCCTACGAGCAGTACTTC
CAIGTGGQAYEQYF
>.|TRBV29-1|TRBJ1-1|few
TGCAGCGTTGGAACAGCAACTGGGGGAGCTTTCTTT
CSVGTATGGAFF
>.|TRBV10-3|TRBJ2-7|.
TGTGCCATCAGTGAGTCGATAACCCAGTACTTC
CAISESITQYF
>.|TRBV6-1|TRBJ2-7|.
TGTGCCAGCAGCCTGACTGTGGGGAGCTCCTACGAGCAGTACTTC
CASSLTVGSSYEQYF
>TRBD2|TRBV30|TRBJ2-1|.
TGTGCCTGGAGTGTAACGAGCGGGGGTGAGCAGTTCTTC
CAWSVTSGGEQFF
>TRBD1|TRBV23-1|TRBJ1-5|.
TGCGCCAGACAGGGGCTTTATAGCAATCAGCCCCAGCATTTT
CARQGLYSNQPQHF
>TRBD1|TRBV10-3|TRBJ1-5|.
TGTGCCATCAGTCCGGGACAGGGTCACAATCAGCCCCAGCATTTT
CAISPGQGHNQPQHF
>.|TRBV4-2|TRBJ1-1|.
TGTGCCAGCAGCCAAGAGGTGGCCGGCTCTGAAGCTTTCTTT
CASSQEVAGSEAFF
>.|TRBV4-2|TRBJ1-1|.
TGTGCCAGCAGCCAAGACAGGGGTAGCGCAATTCAAGCTTTCTTT
CASSQDRGSAIQAFF
>.|TRBV29-1|TRBJ2-2|.
TGCAGCGTTCGGATGGTGAACACCGGGGAGCTGTTTTTT
CSVRMVNTGELFF
>TRBD2|TRBV2|TRBJ2-3|.
TGTGCCAGCAGGAGGACTAGCGGCTCAGATACGCAGTATTTT
CASRRTSGSDTQYF
>.|TRBV15|TRBJ1-4|.
TGTGCCACCAGCAGAGACATCTTATCTGAAAAACTGTTTTTT
CATSRDILSEKLFF
>.|TRBV15|TRBJ2-1|once
TGTGCCACCAGCAGAGAGAGTGAGCAGTTCTTC
CATSRESEQFF
>.|TRBV7-9|TRBJ1-4|few
TGTGCCAGCAGCTTAGTGTCAGGGAGCACTAATGAAAAACTGTTTTTT
CASSLVSGSTNEKLFF